This T cell receptor (beta chain) comes out of a study of blood T cell repertoires in COVID-19. On the study more broadly: COVID-19 samples from acute and convalescent phases originated in the United States, Italy and Spain. T cells, B-cell-depleted T cells, or PBMCs provided the cDNA or gDNA that served as material.

With V trimmed by 5 bases and J by 2 bases, 10 bases remained unmatched. Germline CDR1 SGHTA, CDR2 FQGNSA. The CDR3 totals 16 residues. Here immunoSEQ multiplex PCR was the method, and the copy in TCRdb shows in-frame clones only, minus some. In the table there are about 150,000 clones, roughly 80% of which are singletons. Specimen: peripheral blood. The rearrangement joins TRBV7-2 to TRBJ2-3; TRBD1 agrees at 7 bases. This clonotype originated in a human donor in a cohort sampled during active COVID-19. The CDR3 is CASSRTGTEATDTQYF. The CDR3 region has the DNA TGTGCCAGCAGCCGGACCGGGACAGAGGCCACAGATACGCAGTATTTT.